This T cell receptor (beta chain) came from a study of T cells in Graves' hyperthyroidism and ophthalmopathy. The CDR3 runs to 14 residues. Remarks on this clonotype: This may be a read error, as it is one base from a much larger clone.

There were TCR beta CDR3 regions amplified from RNA transcripts. First-round RT-PCR targeting the TCR CDR3 was performed with the HTBI primer set. From the multiplex PCR reads, TCRdb called clonotypes with MiXCR, one entry per CDR3 protein. In the table there are hundreds of thousands of distinct CDR3 sequences, 12% to 15% of which are singletons. This receptor was obtained from a woman younger than 30 with Graves' hyperthyroidism. Sequencing input: blood. The rearrangement uses TRBV12-3 or TRBV12-4 and TRBJ2-1; D not resolved. TRBJ2-7 matches the DNA end more closely, so the J call is doubtful. The CDR3 DNA follows: TGTGCCAGCAGCCCGAGTCGCTCCTACAATGAGCAGTACTTC. Its protein is CASSPSRSYNEQYF.